This entry lists 18 T cell receptor beta chains sequenced from one sample in a study of T cell responses to AZD1222 COVID-19 vaccine. Libraries were prepared by immunoSEQ multiplex PCR; TCRdb keeps only in-frame clonotypes and omits some of them. The sample has under 150,000 clones; 90% are singletons. This specimen consisted of peripheral blood, obtained on day 0 of AZD1222 vaccination. The origin of the receptors is an adult in good health.

This sequence joins TRBV6-6 and TRBJ1-2; 9 bases are shared with TRBD1. Germline trimming cut 8 bases from V and 2 bases from J; bases unmatched to any gene: 9. The CDR3 spans 15 residues. CDR1 is MNHNY and CDR2 is SVGAGI in the germline V gene (reference sequence). The CDR3 nucleotides read TGTGCCAGCCAACCCCCGGGACAGGGAAACTATGGCTACACCTTC. This codes for CASQPPGQGNYGYTF.

V and J are TRBV19 and TRBJ1-1; maybe TRBD1 (6 bases). Trimming cost V 5 bases and J 3 bases, with 10 bases left between them. Looked up from germline, CDR1 is LNHDA and CDR2 is SQIVND (reference sequence). The CDR3 runs to 13 residues. DNA for the CDR3: TGTGCCAGTAGTCCCCGACAGGACACTGAAGCTTTCTTT. This encodes CASSPRQDTEAFF.

J is TRBJ1-1 and V is TRBV29-1; D remains ambiguous. The CDR3 spans 12 residues. With 4 bases removed from V and 0 bases from J, the gap between germline ends came to 6 bases. The germline V gene encodes CDR1 SQVTM and CDR2 ANQGSEA. The CDR3 DNA reads TGCAGCGTTGGGAGGATGAACACTGAAGCTTTCTTT. It translates to CSVGRMNTEAFF. Variable domain in full (rest from reference TRBV29-1 and TRBJ1-1): SAVISQKPSRDICQRGTSLTIQCQVDSQVTMMFWYRQQPGQSLTLIATANQGSEATYESGFVIDKFPISRPNLTFSTLTVSNMSPEDSSIYLCSVGRMNTEAFFGQGTRLTVV.

The chain uses TRBV6-1 and TRBJ2-1; D gene ambiguous. Germline lookup yields CDR1 MNHNS and CDR2 SASEGT. The length of the CDR3 is 12 residues. The ends were cut back, 2 bases at V and 7 bases at J, with 6 bases in the middle. The CDR3 here is CASSEPTNEQFF. The CDR3 DNA is TGTGCCAGCAGTGAACCTACAAATGAGCAGTTCTTC.

The chain employs TRBV5-4 and TRBJ2-3; weak D call: TRBD2 (6 bases). The CDR3 is made up of 16 amino acids. Trimming left V 0 bases short and J 1 base short, with 12 bases between. The V gene's germline CDR1 is SGHNT and CDR2 YYREEE (reference sequence). CDR3 sequence: CASSLGGRGGTDTQYF. The CDR3 DNA is TGTGCCAGCAGCTTGGGCGGGCGGGGCGGCACAGATACGCAGTATTTT.

The chain combines TRBV25-1 with TRBJ1-1, with D tentatively TRBD1 (5 bases). The CDR3 is made up of 14 amino acids. Germline V gene lookup returns CDR1 MGHDK and CDR2 SYGVNS. V lost 0 bases, J lost 7 bases, and 12 bases lay in between. The CDR3 DNA reads TGTGCCAGCAGTGAATATCCCCGGGACCGTGAAGCTTTCTTT. This encodes CASSEYPRDREAFF.

The V gene is TRBV7-2, the J gene TRBJ2-7, with D perhaps matching TRBD2 (5 bases). CDR1 and CDR2 (germline): SGHTA, FQGNSA. The CDR3 extends over 14 amino acids. Deletions cut 3 bases from V and 1 base from J, with 10 bases between. The DNA for the CDR3 is TGTGCCAGCAGCTTTGAGGGCGGGTCCTACGAGCAGTACTTC. Protein: CASSFEGGSYEQYF.

This chain uses TRBV7-9 with TRBJ1-2; D unclear. The CDR3 consists of 9 residues. Germline V CDR1 and CDR2: SEHNR, FQNEAQ (reference sequence). Trimming stripped 5 bases from V and 8 bases from J, with 3 bases between. The CDR3 region has the DNA TGTGCCAGCAGCGAAGGCTACACCTTC. This gives the protein CASSEGYTF.

V is TRBV19 and J is TRBJ1-5; maybe TRBD1 (6 bases). The CDR3 runs 19 residues. Germline values: CDR1 LNHDA, CDR2 SQIVND (reference sequence). V lost 1 base and J 0 bases, leaving 19 bases between the germline ends. DNA for the CDR3: TGTGCCAGTAGTATAGGAAGGGCAGGGGACTTTTATAGCAATCAGCCCCAGCATTTT. Its protein is CASSIGRAGDFYSNQPQHF.

V usage is TRBV4-3 and J usage is TRBJ2-3; D perhaps matches TRBD2 (5 bases). Germline V gives CDR1 LGHNA, CDR2 YSLEER. CDR3 length: 15 amino acids. Trimming stripped 1 base from V and 4 bases from J, with 12 bases between. The CDR3 reads CASSQALGVADTQYF. CDR3 nucleotide sequence: TGCGCCAGCAGCCAAGCCCTCGGGGTAGCAGATACGCAGTATTTT.

The chain joins TRBV3-1 (or the pseudogene TRBV3-2) to TRBJ1-1; TRBD1 matches at 9 bases. The germline gives CDR1 LGHDT, CDR2 YNNKEL (reference sequence). CDR3 length: 17 residues. Trimming removed 0 bases from V and 0 bases from J; junction bases left unmatched: 5. For the CDR3, the DNA is TGTGCCAGCAGCCAAGATTGGCGGGACAGGGTGAACACTGAAGCTTTCTTT. Amino acids: CASSQDWRDRVNTEAFF.

The gene calls are TRBV19 and TRBJ1-1; D is ambiguous. Per the germline V gene, CDR1 is LNHDA and CDR2 is SQIVND (reference sequence). The V and J ends lost 3 bases and 4 bases respectively, with 9 bases between them. The CDR3 has 13 amino acids. For the CDR3, the DNA is TGTGCCAGTAGTATGAAGGGTGGCACTGAAGCTTTCTTT. Encoded protein: CASSMKGGTEAFF.

This clone showed up many times. The chain uses TRBV6-1 and TRBJ1-1; D ambiguous. The germline V and J ends were trimmed by 3 bases and 0 bases, with 8 bases remaining between them. The CDR3 contains 14 residues. Germline V gene sequence: CDR1 MNHNS, CDR2 SASEGT. The CDR3 is CASSDRTVNTEAFF. In DNA form, the CDR3 reads TGTGCCAGCAGTGATAGGACGGTGAACACTGAAGCTTTCTTT.

This clone was seen a single time. The chain employs TRBV27 and TRBJ1-2; D call uncertain. Looked up from germline, CDR1 is MNHEY and CDR2 is SMNVEV (reference sequence). The CDR3 spans 13 residues. V shed 5 bases and J shed 3 bases, with 10 bases lying between them. As DNA, the CDR3 is TGTGCCAGCAGTCCTCAGGTGGACTATGGCTACACCTTC. It specifies CASSPQVDYGYTF.

The chain joins TRBV7-3 to TRBJ2-5; 15 bases map to TRBD2. CDR3 length equals 17 residues. The ends lost 4 bases at V and 3 bases at J; junction bases unmatched: 6. Germline CDR1 SGHTA, CDR2 FQGTGA. The CDR3 protein is CASSSGTSGRREETQYF. CDR3 coding DNA: TGTGCCAGCAGCTCCGGGACTAGCGGGAGGAGGGAAGAGACCCAGTACTTC.

This clone was seen only once. One end of the junction does not line up with germline, which may come from a read error. The CDR3 region is CASSLGTGGESFF. CDR3 nucleotides: TGTGCCAGCAGCCTGGGGACAGGGGGTGAATCTTTCTTT. J is TRBJ1-1 and V is TRBV7-9; TRBD1 agrees at 11 bases. Germline V lookup: CDR1 SEHNR, CDR2 FQNEAQ (reference sequence). The CDR3 has 13 amino acids.

This clone was seen only once. The chain combines TRBV4-1 with TRBJ1-1; no firm D call. The CDR3 loop spans 16 amino acids. From germline, CDR1 is MGHRA and CDR2 YSYEKL. V was trimmed by 4 bases and J by 2 bases, leaving 17 bases between them. The CDR3 reads CASSLKAGRSNTEAFF. CDR3 sequence (DNA): TGCGCCAGCAGCCTTAAGGCGGGTAGAAGTAACACTGAAGCTTTCTTT.

The chain recombines TRBV6-2 or TRBV6-3 with TRBJ1-2; D is possibly TRBD1 (5 bases). The length of the CDR3 is 14 residues. Per germline, CDR1 MNHEY and CDR2 SVGEGT. Trimming cost V 5 bases and J 8 bases, with 18 bases left between them. Here the CDR3 DNA reads TGTGCCAGCAGTAACGGGACGCCGCGGGCGGGCTACACCTTC. Its protein is CASSNGTPRAGYTF.